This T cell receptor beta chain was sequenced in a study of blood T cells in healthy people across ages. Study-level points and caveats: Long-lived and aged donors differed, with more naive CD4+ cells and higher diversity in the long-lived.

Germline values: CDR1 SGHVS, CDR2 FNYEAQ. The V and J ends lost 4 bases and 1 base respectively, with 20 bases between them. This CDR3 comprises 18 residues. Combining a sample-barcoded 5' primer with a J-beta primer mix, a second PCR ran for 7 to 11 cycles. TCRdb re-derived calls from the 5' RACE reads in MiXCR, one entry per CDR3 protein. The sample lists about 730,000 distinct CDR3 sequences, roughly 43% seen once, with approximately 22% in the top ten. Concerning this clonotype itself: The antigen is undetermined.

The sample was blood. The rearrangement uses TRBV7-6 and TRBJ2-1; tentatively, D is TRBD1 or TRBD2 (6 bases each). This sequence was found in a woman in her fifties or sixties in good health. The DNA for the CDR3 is TGTGCCAGCAGCTCGTCCCTTGGGGGCGGGGCTTCCTACAATGAGCAGTTCTTC. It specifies CASSSSLGGGASYNEQFF.